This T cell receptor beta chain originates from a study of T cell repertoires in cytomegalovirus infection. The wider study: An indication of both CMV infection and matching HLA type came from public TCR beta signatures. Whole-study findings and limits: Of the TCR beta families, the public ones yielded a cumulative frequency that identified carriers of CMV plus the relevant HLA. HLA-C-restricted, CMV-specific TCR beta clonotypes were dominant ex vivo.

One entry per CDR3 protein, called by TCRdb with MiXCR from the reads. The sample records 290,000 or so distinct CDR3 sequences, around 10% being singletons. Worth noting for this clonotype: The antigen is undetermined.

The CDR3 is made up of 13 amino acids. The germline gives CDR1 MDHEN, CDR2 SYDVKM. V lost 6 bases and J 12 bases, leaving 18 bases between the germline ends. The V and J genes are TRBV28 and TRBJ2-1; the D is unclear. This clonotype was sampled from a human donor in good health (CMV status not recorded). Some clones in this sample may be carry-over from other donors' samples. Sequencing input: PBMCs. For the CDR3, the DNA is TGTGCCAGCAGGTCCACTGAGCCCGTCGCGCAGTTCTTC. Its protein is CASRSTEPVAQFF.